The source of this T cell receptor beta chain is a study of T cell responses to AZD1222 COVID-19 vaccine. Only in-frame clones appear in the TCRdb table, and some are missing; sequencing was by immunoSEQ multiplex PCR. The sample contains about 180,000 clones, 90% of which appear only once. This CDR3 has 14 residues. The ends lost 6 bases at V and 2 bases at J; junction bases unmatched: 7. Germline values: CDR1 MNHEY, CDR2 SVGEGT. V usage is TRBV6-2 or TRBV6-3 and J usage is TRBJ2-7; 7 bases line up with TRBD1. Here the sequenced sample was peripheral blood, taken 28 days after the second dose of the MenACWY control vaccine. The sequence came from an adult who received the MenACWY meningococcal vaccine as a control. The DNA for the CDR3 is TGTGCCAGCAGCTCGACAGGGATCCCCTACGAGCAGTACTTC. Amino acid sequence: CASSSTGIPYEQYF.